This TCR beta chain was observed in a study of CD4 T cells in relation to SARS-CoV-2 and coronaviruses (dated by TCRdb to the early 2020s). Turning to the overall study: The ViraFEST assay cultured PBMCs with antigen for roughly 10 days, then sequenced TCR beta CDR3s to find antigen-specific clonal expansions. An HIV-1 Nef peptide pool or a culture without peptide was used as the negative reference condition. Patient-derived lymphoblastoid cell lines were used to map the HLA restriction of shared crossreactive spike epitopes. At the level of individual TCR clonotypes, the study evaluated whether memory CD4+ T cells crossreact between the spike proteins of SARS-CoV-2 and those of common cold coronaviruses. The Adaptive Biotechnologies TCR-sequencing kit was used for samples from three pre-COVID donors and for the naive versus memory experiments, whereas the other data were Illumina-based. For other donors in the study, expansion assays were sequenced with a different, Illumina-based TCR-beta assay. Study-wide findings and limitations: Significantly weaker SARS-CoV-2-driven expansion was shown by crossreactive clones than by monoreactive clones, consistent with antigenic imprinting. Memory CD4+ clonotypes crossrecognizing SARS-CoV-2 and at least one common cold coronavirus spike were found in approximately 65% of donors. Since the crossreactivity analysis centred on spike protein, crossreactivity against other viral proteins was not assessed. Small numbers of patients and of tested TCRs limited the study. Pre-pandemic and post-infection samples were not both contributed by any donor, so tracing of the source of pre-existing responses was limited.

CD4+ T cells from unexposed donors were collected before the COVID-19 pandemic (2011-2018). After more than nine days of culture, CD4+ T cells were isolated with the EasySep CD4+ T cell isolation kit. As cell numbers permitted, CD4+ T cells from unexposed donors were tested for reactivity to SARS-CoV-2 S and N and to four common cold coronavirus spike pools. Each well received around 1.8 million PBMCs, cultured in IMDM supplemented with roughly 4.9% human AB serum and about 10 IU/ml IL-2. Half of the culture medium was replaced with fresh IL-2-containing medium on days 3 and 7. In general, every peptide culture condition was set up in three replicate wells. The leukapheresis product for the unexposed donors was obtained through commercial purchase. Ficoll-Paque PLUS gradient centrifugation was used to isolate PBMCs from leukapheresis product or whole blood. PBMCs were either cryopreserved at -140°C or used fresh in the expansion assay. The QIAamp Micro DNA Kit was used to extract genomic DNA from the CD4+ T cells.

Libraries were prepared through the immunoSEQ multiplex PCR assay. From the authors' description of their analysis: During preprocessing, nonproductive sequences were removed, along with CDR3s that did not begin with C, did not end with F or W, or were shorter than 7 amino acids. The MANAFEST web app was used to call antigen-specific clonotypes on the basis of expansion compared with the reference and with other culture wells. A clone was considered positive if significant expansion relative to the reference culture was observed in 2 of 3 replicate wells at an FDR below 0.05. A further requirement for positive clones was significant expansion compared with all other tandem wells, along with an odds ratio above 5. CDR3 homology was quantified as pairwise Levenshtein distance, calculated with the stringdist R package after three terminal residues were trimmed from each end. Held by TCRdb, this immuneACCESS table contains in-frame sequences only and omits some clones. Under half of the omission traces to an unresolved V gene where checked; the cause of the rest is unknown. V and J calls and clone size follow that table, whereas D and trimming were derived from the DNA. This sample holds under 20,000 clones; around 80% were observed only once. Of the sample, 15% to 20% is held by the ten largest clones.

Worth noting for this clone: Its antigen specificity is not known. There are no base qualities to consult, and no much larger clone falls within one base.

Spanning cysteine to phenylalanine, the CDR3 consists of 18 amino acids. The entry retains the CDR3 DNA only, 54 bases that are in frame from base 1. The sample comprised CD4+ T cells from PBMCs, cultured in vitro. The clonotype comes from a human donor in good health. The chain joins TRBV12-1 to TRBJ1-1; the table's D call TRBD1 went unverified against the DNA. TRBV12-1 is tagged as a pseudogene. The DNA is TGTGCCAGCAGCTACATAGACAGGGGAATTGGGAGAAACACTGAAGCTTTCTTT. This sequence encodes CASSYIDRGIGRNTEAFF.